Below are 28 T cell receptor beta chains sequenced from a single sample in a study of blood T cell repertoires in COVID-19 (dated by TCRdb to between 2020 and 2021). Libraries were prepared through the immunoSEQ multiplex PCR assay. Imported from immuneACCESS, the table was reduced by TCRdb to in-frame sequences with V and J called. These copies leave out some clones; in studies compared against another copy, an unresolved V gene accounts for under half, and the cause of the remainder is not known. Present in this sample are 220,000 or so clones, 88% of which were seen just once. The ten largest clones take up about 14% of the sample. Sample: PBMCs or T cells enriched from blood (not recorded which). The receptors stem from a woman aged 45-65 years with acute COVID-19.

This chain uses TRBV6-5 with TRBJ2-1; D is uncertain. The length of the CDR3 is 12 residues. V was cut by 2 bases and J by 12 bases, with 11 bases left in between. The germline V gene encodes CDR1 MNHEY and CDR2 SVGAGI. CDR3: CASSYVRSPQFF. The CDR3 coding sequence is TGTGCCAGCAGTTACGTGAGGTCCCCGCAGTTCTTC.

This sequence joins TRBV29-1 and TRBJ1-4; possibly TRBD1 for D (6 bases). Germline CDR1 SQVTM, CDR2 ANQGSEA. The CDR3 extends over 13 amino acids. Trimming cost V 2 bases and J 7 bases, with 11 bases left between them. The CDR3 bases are TGCAGCGTTGAATGGGGGCTGGGTGAAAAACTGTTTTTT. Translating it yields CSVEWGLGEKLFF.

CDR3 loop: CASSYDKVRMNTEAFF. As DNA, the CDR3 is TGTGCCAGCAGTTACGACAAGGTCAGAATGAACACTGAAGCTTTCTTT. The rearrangement links TRBV6-6 to TRBJ1-1; D unclear. Between the trimmed V and J ends, which lost 2 bases and 0 bases, there was a span of 13 bases. The CDR3 length is 16 residues. Germline values: CDR1 MNHNY, CDR2 SVGAGI (reference sequence).

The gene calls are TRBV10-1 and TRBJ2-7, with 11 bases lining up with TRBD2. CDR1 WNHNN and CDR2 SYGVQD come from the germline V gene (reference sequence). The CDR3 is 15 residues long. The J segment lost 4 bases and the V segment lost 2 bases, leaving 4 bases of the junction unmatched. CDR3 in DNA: TGCGCCAGCAGTGAGCCTCTAGCGGGAGGTTACGAGCAGTACTTC. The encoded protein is CASSEPLAGGYEQYF.

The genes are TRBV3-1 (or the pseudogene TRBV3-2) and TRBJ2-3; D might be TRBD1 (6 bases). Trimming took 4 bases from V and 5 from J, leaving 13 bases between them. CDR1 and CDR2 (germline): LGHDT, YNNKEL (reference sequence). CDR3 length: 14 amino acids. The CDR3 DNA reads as TGTGCCAGCAGCCGCGATATGACAGGAGATACGCAGTATTTT. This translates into CASSRDMTGDTQYF.

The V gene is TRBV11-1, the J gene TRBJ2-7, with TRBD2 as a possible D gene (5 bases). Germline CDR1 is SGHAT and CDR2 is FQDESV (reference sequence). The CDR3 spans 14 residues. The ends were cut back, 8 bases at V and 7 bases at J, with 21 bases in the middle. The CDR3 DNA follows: TGTGCCAGCTCGGTCGGCCCCAACGGGGATGAGCAGTACTTC. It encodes CASSVGPNGDEQYF.

The chain's CDR3 is CSVTGTRLAGSYNEQFF. In DNA form, the CDR3 reads TGCAGCGTTACCGGGACTAGATTAGCGGGCTCCTACAATGAGCAGTTCTTC. The V gene is TRBV29-1, the J gene TRBJ2-1, with 8 bases matching TRBD2. The CDR3 has 17 amino acids. With V trimmed by 5 bases and J by 0 bases, 12 bases remained unmatched. Germline V gene data show CDR1 as SQVTM and CDR2 as ANQGSEA.

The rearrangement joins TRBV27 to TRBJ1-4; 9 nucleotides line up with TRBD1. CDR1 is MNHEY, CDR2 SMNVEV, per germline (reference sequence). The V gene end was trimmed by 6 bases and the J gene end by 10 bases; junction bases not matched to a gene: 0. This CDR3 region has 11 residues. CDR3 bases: TGTGCCAGCAGGACAGGGGGAAAACTGTTTTTT. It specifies CASRTGGKLFF.

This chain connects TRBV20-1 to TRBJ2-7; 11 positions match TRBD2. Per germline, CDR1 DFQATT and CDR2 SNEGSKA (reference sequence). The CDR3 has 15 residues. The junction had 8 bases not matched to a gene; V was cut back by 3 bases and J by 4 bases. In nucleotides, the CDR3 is TGCAGTGCTAGTGGCCTACTAGCGGGAGTGTACGAGCAGTACTTC. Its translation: CSASGLLAGVYEQYF.

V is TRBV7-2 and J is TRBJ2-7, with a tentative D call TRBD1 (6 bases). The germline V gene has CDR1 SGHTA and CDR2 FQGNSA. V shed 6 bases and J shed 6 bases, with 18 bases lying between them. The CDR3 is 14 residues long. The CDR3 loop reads CASSLRWGRSEQYF. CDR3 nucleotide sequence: TGTGCCAGCAGTCTTCGTTGGGGGCGGAGCGAGCAGTACTTC.

Here the CDR3 DNA reads TGTGCCAGCAGCTTAAGGACTAGCGGGAGCAATGAGCAGTTCTTC. Translating gives CASSLRTSGSNEQFF. The V and J genes are TRBV7-9 and TRBJ2-1; TRBD2 matches 13 bases. Per the germline V gene, CDR1 is SEHNR and CDR2 is FQNEAQ (reference sequence). The V gene end was trimmed by 2 bases and the J gene end by 6 bases; junction bases not matched to a gene: 1. CDR3 size: 15 residues.

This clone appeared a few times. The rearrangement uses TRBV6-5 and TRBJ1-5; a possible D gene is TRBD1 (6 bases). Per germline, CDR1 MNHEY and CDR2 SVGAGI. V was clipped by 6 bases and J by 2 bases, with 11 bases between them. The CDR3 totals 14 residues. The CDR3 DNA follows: TGTGCCAGCAGGAGGGGGGGCGGCAATCAGCCCCAGCATTTT. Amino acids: CASRRGGGNQPQHF.

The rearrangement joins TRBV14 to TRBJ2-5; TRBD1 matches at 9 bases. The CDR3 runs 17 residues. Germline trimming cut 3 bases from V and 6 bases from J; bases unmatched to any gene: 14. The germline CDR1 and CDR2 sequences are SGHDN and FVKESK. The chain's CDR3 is CASSQLMTGGVHQTQYF. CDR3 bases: TGTGCCAGCAGCCAGCTGATGACAGGGGGTGTACACCAGACCCAGTACTTC.

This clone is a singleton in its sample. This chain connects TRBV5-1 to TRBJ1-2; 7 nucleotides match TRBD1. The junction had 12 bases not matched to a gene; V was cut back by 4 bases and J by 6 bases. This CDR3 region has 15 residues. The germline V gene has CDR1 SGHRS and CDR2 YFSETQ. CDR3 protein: CASSPTGRESNGYTF. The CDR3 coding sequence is TGCGCCAGCAGCCCGACAGGGAGAGAGAGTAATGGCTACACCTTC.

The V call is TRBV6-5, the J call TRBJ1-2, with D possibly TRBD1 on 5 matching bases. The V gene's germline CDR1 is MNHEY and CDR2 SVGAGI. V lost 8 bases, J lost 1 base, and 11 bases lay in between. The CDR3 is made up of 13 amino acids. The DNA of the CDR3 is TGTGCCAGCGTTGGACATATTAACTATGGCTACACCTTC. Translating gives CASVGHINYGYTF.

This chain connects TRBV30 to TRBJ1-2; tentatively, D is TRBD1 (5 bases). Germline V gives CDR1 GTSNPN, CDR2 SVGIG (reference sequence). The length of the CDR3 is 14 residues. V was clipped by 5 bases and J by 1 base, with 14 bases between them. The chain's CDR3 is CAWVPGGYNYGYTF. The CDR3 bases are TGTGCCTGGGTCCCCGGGGGGTATAACTATGGCTACACCTTC. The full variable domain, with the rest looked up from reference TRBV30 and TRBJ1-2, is SQTIHQWPATLVQPVGSPLSLECTVEGTSNPNLYWYRQAAGRGLQLLFYSVGIGQISSEVPQNLSASRPQDRQFILSSKKLLLSDSGFYLCAWVPGGYNYGYTFGSGTRLTVV.

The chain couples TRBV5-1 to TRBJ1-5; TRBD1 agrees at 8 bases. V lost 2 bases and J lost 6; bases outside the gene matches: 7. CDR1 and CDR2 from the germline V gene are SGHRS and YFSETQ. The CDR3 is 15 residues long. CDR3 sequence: CASSLSDRDSQPQHF. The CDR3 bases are TGCGCCAGCAGCTTATCGGACAGGGATAGTCAGCCCCAGCATTTT.

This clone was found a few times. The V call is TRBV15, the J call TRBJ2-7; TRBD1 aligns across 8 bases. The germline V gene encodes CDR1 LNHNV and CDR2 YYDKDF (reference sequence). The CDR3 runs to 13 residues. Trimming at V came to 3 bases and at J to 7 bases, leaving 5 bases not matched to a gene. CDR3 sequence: CATSRDRAWEQYF. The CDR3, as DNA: TGTGCCACCAGCAGGGACAGGGCTTGGGAGCAGTACTTC.

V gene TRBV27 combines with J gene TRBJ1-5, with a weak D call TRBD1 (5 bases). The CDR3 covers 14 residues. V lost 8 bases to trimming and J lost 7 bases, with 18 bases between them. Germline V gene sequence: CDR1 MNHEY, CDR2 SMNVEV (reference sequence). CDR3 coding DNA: TGTGCCAGCTCACTGAGGGGAGGAGGCCAGCCCCAGCATTTT. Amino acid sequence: CASSLRGGGQPQHF.

The chain's CDR3 is CAITERENDYNEQFF. The CDR3, as DNA: TGTGCCATCACCGAGCGGGAGAATGACTACAATGAGCAGTTCTTC. The J gene is TRBJ2-1, the V gene TRBV10-3; TRBD2 agrees at 8 bases. Germline values: CDR1 ENHRY, CDR2 SYGVKD. Trimming removed 7 bases from V and 3 bases from J; junction bases left unmatched: 8. The length of the CDR3 is 15 residues.

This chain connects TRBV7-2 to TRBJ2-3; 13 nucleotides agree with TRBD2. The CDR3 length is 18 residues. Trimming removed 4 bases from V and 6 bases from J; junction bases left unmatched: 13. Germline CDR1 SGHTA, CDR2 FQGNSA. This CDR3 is CASSSLGGWTSGSDTQYF. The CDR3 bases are TGTGCCAGCAGCTCCCTAGGGGGGTGGACTAGCGGGAGTGATACGCAGTATTTT.

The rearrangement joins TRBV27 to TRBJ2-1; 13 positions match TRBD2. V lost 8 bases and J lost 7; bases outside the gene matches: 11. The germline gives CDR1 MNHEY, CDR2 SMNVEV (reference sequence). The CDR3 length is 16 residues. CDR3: CASGLQLAGGANEQFF. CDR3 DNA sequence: TGTGCCAGCGGATTACAACTAGCGGGAGGGGCAAATGAGCAGTTCTTC.

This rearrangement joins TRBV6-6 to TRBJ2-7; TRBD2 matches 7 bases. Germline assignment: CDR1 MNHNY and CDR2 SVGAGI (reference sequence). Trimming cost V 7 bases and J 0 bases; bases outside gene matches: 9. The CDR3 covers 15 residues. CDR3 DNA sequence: TGTGCCAGCACCGACGGGCGCGGGAGCTCCTACGAGCAGTACTTC. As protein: CASTDGRGSSYEQYF.

This chain's CDR3 is CASSQGGGRSNQPQHF. CDR3 coding DNA: TGTGCCAGCAGCCAAGGCGGGGGAAGGAGCAATCAGCCCCAGCATTTT. The gene calls are TRBV3-1 (or the pseudogene TRBV3-2) and TRBJ1-5; D is perhaps TRBD1 (5 bases). This CDR3 is built from 16 residues. The germline CDR1 and CDR2 sequences are LGHDT and YNNKEL (reference sequence). The V gene lost 1 base and the J gene lost 1 base, with 11 bases spanning the gap.

The CDR3 region is CAWSVGGAVQPQHF. The CDR3 DNA sequence: TGTGCCTGGAGTGTAGGGGGGGCCGTTCAGCCCCAGCATTTT. The chain employs TRBV30 and TRBJ1-5; D is perhaps TRBD1 (6 bases). The CDR3 covers 14 residues. From germline, CDR1 is GTSNPN and CDR2 SVGIG (reference sequence). Trimming stripped 0 bases from V and 6 bases from J, with 12 bases between.

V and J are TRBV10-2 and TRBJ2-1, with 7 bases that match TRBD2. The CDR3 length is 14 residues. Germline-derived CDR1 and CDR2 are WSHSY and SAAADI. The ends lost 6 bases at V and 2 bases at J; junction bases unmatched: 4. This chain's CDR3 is CASSSSGAYNEQFF. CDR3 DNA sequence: TGCGCCAGCAGCTCAAGCGGGGCCTACAATGAGCAGTTCTTC.

The CDR3, as DNA: TGTGCCAGCAGTTTTTCCGGGGGGCTAGGTCGCAATGAGCAGTTCTTC. The encoded protein is CASSFSGGLGRNEQFF. This rearrangement joins TRBV28 to TRBJ2-1; the D gene is possibly TRBD2 (7 bases). The CDR3 extends over 16 amino acids. CDR1 is MDHEN, CDR2 SYDVKM, per germline. V gave up 3 bases and J gave up 6 bases, with 18 bases separating them.

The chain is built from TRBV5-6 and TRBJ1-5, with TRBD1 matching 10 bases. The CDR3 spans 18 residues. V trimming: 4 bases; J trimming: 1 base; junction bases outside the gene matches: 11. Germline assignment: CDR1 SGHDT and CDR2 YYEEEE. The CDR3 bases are TGTGCCAGCAGCCCGGAGACGGACAGGGGGAAGAGCAATCAGCCCCAGCATTTT. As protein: CASSPETDRGKSNQPQHF.